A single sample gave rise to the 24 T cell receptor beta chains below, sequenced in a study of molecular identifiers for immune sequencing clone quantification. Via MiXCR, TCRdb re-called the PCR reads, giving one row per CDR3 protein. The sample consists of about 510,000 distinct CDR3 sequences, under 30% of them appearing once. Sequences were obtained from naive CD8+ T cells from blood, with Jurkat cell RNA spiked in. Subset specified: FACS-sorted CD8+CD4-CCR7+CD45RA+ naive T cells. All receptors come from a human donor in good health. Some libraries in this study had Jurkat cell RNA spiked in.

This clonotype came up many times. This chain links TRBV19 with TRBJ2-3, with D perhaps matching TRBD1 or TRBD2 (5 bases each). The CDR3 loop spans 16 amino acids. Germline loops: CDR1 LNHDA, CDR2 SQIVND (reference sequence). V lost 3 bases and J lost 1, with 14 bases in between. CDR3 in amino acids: CASSIPQVGGTDTQYF. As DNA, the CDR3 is TGTGCCAGTAGTATCCCACAGGTCGGGGGCACAGATACGCAGTATTTT.

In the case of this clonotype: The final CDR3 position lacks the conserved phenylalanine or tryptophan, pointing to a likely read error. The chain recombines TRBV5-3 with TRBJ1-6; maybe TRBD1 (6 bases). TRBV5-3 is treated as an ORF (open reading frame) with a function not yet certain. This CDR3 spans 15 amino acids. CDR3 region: CASSPTGTLGSPLHS. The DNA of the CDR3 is TGCGCCAGCAGCCCCACAGGGACTTTAGGTTCACCCCTCCACTCT.

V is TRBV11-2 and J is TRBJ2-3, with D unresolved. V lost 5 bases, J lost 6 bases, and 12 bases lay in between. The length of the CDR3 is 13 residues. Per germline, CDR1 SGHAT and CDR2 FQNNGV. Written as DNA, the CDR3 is TGTGCCAGCAGCGTGGGTATGGTGGATACGCAGTATTTT. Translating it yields CASSVGMVDTQYF.

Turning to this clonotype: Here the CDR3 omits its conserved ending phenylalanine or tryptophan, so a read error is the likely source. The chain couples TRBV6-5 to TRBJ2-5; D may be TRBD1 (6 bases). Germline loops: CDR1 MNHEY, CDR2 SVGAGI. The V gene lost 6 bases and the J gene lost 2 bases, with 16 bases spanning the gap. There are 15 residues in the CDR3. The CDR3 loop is CASRGTGISQETQYS. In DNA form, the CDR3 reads TGTGCCAGCAGGGGAACAGGGATATCGCAAGAGACCCAGTACTCC.

CDR3 loop: CASSTLGDGQETQYF. CDR3 nucleotide sequence: TGTGCCAGCAGTACTCTAGGGGACGGTCAAGAGACCCAGTACTTC. The J gene is TRBJ2-5, the V gene TRBV28, with D perhaps being TRBD1 or TRBD2 (5 bases each). The germline V and J ends were trimmed by 5 bases and 2 bases, with 15 bases remaining between them. Germline V gene sequence: CDR1 MDHEN, CDR2 SYDVKM. The CDR3 extends over 15 amino acids.

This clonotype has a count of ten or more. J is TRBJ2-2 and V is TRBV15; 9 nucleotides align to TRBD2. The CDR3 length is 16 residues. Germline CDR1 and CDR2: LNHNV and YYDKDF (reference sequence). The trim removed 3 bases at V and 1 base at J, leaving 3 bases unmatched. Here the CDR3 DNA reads TGTGCCACCAGCAGGATACTAGCGGGGAACACCGGGGAGCTGTTTTTT. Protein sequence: CATSRILAGNTGELFF.

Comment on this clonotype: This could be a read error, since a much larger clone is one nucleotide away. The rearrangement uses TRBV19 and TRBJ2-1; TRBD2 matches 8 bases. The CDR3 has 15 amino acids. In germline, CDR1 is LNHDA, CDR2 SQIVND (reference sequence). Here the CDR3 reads CASRVAGSSHNEQFF. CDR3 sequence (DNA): TGTGCCAGTAGAGTAGCGGGAAGCTCCCACAATGAGCAGTTCTTC.

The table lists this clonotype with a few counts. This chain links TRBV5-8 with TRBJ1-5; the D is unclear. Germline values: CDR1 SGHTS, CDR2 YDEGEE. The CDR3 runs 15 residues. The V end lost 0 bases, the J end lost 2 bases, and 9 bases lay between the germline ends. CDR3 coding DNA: TGTGCCAGCAGCTTGGAAGGGCTTGGCAATCAGCCCCAGCATTTT. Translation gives CASSLEGLGNQPQHF.

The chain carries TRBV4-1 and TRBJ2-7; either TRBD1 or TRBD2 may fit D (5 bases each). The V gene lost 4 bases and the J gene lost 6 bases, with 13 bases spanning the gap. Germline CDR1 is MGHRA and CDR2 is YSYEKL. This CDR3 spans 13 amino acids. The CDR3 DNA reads TGCGCCAGCAGCCCGGGGCCTCAGTGCGAGCAGTACTTC. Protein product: CASSPGPQCEQYF.

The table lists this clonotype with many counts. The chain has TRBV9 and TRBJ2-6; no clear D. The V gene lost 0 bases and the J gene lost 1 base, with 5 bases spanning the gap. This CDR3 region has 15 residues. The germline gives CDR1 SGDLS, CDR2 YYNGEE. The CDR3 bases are TGTGCCAGCAGCGTAGTTCCGTCTGGGGCCAACGTCCTGACTTTC. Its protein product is CASSVVPSGANVLTF.

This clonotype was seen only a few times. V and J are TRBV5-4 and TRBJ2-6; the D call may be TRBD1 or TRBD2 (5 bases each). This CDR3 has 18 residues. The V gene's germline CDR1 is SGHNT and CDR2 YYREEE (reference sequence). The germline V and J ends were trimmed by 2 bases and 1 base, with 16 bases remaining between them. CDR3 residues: CASSLWDALQSGANVLTF. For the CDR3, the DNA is TGTGCCAGCAGCTTATGGGACGCCCTCCAATCTGGGGCCAACGTCCTGACTTTC.

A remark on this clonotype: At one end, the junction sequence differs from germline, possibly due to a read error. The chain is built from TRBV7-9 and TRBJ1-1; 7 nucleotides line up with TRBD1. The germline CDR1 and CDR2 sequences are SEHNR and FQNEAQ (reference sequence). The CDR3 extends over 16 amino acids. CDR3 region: CASSRSGQDWNTGAFF. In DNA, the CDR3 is TGTGCCAGCAGCCGCTCTGGACAGGATTGGAACACTGGAGCTTTCTTT.

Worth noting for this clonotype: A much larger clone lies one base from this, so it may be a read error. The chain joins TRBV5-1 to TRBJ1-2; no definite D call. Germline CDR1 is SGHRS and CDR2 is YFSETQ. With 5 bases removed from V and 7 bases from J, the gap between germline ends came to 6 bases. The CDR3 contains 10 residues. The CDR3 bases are TGCGCCAGCAGAAGTGTTGGCTACACCTTC. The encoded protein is CASRSVGYTF.

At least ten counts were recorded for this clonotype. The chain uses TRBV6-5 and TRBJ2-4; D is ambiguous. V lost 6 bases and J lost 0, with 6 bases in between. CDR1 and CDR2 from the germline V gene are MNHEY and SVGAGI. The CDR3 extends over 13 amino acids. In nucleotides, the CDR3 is TGTGCCAGCAGCGATATAGCCAAAAACATTCAGTACTTC. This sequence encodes CASSDIAKNIQYF.

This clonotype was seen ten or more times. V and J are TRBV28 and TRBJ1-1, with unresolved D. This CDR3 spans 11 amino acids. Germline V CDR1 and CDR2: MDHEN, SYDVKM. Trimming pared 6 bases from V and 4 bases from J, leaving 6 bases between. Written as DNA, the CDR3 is TGTGCCAGCAGACTTGGCACTGAAGCTTTCTTT. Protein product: CASRLGTEAFF.

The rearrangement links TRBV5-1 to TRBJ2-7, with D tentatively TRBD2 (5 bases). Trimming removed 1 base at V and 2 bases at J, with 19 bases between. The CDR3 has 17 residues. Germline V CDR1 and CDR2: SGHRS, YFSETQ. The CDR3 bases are TGCGCCAGCAGCTTGAGTTTGTCGGGAACAACACCCTACGAGCAGTACTTC. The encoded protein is CASSLSLSGTTPYEQYF.

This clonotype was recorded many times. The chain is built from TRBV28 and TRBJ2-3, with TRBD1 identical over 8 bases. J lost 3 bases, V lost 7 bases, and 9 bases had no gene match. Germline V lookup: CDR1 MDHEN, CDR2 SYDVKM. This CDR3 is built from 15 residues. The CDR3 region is CASTPGRQGTDTQYF. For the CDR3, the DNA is TGTGCCAGCACCCCAGGCCGACAGGGGACAGATACGCAGTATTTT.

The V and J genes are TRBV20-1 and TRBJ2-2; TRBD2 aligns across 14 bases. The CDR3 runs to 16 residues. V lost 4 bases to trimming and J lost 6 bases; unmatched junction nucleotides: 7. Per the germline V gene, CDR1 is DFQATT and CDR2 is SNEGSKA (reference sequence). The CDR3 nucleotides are TGCAGTGCTATCGGTCTGACTAGCGGGGGGGCCGGGGAGCTGTTTTTT. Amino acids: CSAIGLTSGGAGELFF.

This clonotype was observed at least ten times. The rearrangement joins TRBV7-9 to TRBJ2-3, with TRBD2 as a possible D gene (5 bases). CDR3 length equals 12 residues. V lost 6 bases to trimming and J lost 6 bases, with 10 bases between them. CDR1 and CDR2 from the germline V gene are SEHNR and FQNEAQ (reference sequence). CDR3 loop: CASRSTGDTQYF. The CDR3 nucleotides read TGTGCCAGCAGGTCAACGGGGGATACGCAGTATTTT. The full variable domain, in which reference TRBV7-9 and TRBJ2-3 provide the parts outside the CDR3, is DTGVSQNPRHKITKRGQNVTFRCDPISEHNRLYWYRQTLGQGPEFLTYFQNEAQLEKSRLLSDRFSAERPKGSFSTLEIQRTEQGDSAMYLCASRSTGDTQYFGPGTRLTVL.

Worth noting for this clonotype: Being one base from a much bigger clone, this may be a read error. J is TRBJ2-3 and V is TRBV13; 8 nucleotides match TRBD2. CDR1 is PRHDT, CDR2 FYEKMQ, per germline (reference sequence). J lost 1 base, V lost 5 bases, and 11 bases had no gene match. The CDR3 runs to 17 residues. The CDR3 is CASSRNPVGGGTDTQYF. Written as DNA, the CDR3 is TGTGCCAGCAGCCGTAACCCCGTCGGGGGGGGCACAGATACGCAGTATTTT.

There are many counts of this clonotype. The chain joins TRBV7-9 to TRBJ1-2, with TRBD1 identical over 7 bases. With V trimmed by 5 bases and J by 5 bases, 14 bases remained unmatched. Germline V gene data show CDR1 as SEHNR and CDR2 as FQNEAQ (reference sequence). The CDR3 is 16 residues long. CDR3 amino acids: CASSRRDSPNLYGYTF. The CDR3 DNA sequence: TGTGCCAGCAGCCGGAGGGACAGCCCAAACCTATATGGCTACACCTTC.

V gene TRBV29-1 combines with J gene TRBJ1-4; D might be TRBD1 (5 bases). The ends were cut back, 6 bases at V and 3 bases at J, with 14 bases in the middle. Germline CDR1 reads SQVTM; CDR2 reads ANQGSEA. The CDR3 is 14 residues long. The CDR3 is CSVAAGLANEKLFF. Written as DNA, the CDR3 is TGCAGCGTCGCTGCAGGGTTGGCTAATGAAAAACTGTTTTTT.

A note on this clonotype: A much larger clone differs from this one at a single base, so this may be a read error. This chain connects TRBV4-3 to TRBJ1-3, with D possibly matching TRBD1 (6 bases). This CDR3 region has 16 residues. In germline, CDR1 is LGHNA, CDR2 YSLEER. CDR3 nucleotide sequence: TGCGCCAGCAGCCAAGATGGAATGGGGGCTGGAAACACCTTATATTTT. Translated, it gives CASSQDGMGAGNTLYF.

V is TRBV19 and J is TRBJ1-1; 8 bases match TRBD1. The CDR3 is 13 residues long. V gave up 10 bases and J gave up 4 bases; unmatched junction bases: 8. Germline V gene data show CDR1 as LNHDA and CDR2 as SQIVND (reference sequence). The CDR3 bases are TGTGCCACTGTTACAGGGGGACTCACTGAAGCTTTCTTT. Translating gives CATVTGGLTEAFF.